This paragraph reports one T cell receptor beta chain. The antigen is undetermined. Trimming cost V 3 bases and J 4 bases, with 7 bases left between them. The CDR3 length is 13 residues. Germline CDR1 is SEHNR and CDR2 is FQNEAQ (reference sequence). This sample is drawn from a study of long-term antiretroviral therapy in people with HIV. Study-level results: No data on ART adherence, viral resistance or therapy changes. Clonal populations expanded prior to ART predominated within the repertoire at all time points.

The authors ran the immunoSEQ assay, v3.0, at survey level. This table comes from immunoSEQ multiplex PCR, and its TCRdb copy is limited to in-frame clones, with some not included. The sample yields 15,000 to 20,000 clones, approximately 79% seen once. The receptor was derived from a woman in her thirties or forties with HIV. Sequencing used unsorted PBMCs, obtained 2.3 years after starting antiretroviral therapy. The chain recombines TRBV7-9 with TRBJ2-1; D not certain. For the CDR3, the DNA is TGTGCCAGCAGCTTCGGAAAGTACAATGAGCAGTTCTTC. Residues: CASSFGKYNEQFF.